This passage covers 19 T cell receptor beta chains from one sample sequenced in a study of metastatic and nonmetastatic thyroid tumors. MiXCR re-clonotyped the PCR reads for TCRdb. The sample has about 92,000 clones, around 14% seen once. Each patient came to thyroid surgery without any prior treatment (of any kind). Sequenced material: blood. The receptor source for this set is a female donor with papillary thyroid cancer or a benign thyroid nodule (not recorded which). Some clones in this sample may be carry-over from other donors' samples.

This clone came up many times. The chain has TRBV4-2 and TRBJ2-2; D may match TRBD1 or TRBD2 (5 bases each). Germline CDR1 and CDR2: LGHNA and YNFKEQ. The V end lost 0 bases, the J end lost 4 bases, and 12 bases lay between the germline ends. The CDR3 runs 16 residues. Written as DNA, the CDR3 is TGTGCCAGCAGCCAAGATATAACTAGGGGCACCGGGGAGCTGTTTTTT. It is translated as CASSQDITRGTGELFF.

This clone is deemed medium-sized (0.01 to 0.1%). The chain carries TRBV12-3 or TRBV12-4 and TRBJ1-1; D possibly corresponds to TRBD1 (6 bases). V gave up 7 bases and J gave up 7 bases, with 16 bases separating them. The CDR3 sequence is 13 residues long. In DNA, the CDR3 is TGTGCCAGCAATATACAGGGTGGGAATGAAGCTTTCTTT. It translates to CASNIQGGNEAFF.

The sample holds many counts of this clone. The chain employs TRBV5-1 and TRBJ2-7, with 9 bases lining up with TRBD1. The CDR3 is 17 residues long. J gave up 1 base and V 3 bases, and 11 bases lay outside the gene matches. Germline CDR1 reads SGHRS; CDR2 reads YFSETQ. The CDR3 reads CASSWDRVLADSYEQYF. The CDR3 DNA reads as TGCGCCAGCAGCTGGGACAGGGTATTGGCCGATTCCTACGAGCAGTACTTC.

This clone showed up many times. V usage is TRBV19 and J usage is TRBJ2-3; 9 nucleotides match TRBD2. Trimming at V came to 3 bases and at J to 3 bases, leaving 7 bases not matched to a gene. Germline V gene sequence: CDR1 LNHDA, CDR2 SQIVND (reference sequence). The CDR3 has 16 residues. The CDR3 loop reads CASSIALAGNTDTQYF. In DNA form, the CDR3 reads TGTGCCAGTAGTATCGCGCTAGCGGGGAATACAGATACGCAGTATTTT.

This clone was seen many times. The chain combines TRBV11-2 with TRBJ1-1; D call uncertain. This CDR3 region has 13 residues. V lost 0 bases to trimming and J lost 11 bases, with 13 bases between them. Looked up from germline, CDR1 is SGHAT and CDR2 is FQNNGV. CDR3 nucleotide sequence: TGTGCCAGCAGCTTAGATCCGGCAGGACGGGCTTTCTTT. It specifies CASSLDPAGRAFF. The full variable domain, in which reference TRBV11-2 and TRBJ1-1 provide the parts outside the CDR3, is EAGVAQSPRYKIIEKRQSVAFWCNPISGHATLYWYQQILGQGPKLLIQFQNNGVVDDSQLPKDRFSAERLKGVDSTLKIQPAKLEDSAVYLCASSLDPAGRAFFGQGTRLTVV.

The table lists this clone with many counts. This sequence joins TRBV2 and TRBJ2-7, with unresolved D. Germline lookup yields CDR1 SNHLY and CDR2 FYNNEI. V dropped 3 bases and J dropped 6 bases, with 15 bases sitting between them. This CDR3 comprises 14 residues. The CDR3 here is CASSEGTGWIEQYF. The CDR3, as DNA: TGTGCCAGCAGTGAGGGCACCGGTTGGATCGAGCAGTACTTC.

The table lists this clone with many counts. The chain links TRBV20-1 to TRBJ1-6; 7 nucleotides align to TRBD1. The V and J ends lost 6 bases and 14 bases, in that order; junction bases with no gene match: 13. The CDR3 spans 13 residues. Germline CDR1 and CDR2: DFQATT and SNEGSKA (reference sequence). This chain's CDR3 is CSARTGTAKALHF. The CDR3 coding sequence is TGCAGTGCGAGGACCGGGACAGCAAAGGCCCTCCACTTT.

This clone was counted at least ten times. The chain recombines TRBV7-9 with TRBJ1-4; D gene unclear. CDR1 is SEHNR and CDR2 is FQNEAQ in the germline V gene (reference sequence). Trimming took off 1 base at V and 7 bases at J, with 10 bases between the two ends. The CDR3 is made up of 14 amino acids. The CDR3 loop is CASSLDRGGEKLFF. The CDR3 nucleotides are TGTGCCAGCAGCTTAGACCGTGGCGGTGAAAAACTGTTTTTT.

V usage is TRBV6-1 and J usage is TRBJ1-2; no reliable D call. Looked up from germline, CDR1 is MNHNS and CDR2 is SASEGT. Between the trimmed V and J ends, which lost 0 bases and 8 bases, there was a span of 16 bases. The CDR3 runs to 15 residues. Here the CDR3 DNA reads TGTGCCAGCAGTGAAGCAGATCGAGCCGCTGGGGGCTACACCTTC. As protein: CASSEADRAAGGYTF.

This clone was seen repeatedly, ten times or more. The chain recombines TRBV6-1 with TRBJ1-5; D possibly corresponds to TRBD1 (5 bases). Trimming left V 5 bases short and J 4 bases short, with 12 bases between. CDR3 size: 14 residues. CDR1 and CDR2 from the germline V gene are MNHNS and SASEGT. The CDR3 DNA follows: TGTGCCAGCAGTTTAGGGGCGCGGAATCAGCCCCAGCATTTT. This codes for CASSLGARNQPQHF.

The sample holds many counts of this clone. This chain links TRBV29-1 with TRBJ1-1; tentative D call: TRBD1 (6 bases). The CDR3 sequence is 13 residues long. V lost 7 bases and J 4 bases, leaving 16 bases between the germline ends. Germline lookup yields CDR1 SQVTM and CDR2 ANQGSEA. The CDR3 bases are TGCAGCGCATTACAGGGTCATTCCACTGAAGCTTTCTTT. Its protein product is CSALQGHSTEAFF.

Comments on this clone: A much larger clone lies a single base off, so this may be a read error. CDR3 in DNA: TGTGCCCGCGGACATTCCCACAGTGCAACTAATGAAAAACTGTTTTTT. This sequence encodes CARGHSHSATNEKLFF. V usage is TRBV7-9 and J usage is TRBJ1-4; D may be TRBD1 (5 bases). The CDR3 is 16 residues long. V lost 11 bases, J lost 0 bases, and 19 bases lay in between. Germline V gives CDR1 SEHNR, CDR2 FQNEAQ (reference sequence).

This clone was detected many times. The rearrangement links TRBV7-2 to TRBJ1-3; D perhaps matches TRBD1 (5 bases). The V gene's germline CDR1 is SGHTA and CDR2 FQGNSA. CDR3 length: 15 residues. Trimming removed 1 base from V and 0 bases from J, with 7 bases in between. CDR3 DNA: TGTGCCAGCAGCTTAGGGGGGGGCTCTGGAAACACCATATATTTT. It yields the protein CASSLGGGSGNTIYF.

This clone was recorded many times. In nucleotides, the CDR3 is TGTGCCAGCACAGACAGGGTGAATGGCTACACCTTC. Protein: CASTDRVNGYTF. The rearrangement uses TRBV28 and TRBJ1-2; the match to TRBD1 covers 7 bases. Germline V gives CDR1 MDHEN, CDR2 SYDVKM. The CDR3 totals 12 residues. V was pared by 7 bases and J by 6 bases, with 5 bases of the junction left unmatched.

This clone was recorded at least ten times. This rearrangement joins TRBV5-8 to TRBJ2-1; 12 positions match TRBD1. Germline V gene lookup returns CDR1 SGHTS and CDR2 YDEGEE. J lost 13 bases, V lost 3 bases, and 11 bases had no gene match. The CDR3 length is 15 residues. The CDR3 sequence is CASSYVPGQGAVQFF. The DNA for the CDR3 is TGTGCCAGCAGCTATGTCCCGGGACAGGGGGCGGTTCAGTTCTTC.

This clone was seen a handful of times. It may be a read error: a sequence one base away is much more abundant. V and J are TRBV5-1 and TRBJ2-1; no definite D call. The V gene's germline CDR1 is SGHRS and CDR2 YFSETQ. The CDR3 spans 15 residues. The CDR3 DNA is TGCGCCAGCAGCTTGGCCGGATACAACTACAATAAGCAGTTCTTC. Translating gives CASSLAGYNYNKQFF.

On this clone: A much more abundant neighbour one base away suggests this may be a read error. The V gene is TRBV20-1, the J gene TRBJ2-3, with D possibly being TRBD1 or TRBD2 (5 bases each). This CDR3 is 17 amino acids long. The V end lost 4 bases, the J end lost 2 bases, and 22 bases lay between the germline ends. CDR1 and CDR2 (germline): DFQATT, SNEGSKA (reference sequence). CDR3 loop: CSATWDEGLEITDTQYF. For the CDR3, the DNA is TGCAGTGCTACGTGGGACGAGGGGTTGGAGATCACAGATACGCAGTATTTT.

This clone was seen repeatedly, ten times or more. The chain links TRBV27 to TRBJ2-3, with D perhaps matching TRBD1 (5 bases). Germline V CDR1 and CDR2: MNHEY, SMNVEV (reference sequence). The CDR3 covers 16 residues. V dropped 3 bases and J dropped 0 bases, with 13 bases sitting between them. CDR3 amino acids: CASSFDPPGSTDTQYF. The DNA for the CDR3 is TGTGCCAGCAGTTTCGATCCCCCAGGGAGCACAGATACGCAGTATTTT.

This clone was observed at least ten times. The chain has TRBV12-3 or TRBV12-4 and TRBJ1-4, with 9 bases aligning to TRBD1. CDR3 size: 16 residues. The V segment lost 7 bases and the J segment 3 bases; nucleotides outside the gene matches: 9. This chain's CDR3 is CASTIQGAMANEKLFF. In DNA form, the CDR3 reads TGTGCCAGCACCATACAGGGGGCGATGGCTAATGAAAAACTGTTTTTT.